The 4 T cell receptor beta chains listed next were all sequenced from one sample in a study of cytomegalovirus exposure and HLA in healthy donors. The PCR had 60 Vbeta and 13 Jbeta primers. Measured with immunoSEQ multiplex PCR; TCRdb has only the in-frame clones, and not every one. In the table there are 150,000 or so clones, about 75% of which are singletons. Source material: PBMCs. Receptors were obtained from a female donor in good health and CMV-seronegative.

The CDR3 loop is CASSRGTGGKVRYGYTF. The CDR3 region has the DNA TGTGCCAGCAGCCGAGGGACAGGGGGAAAGGTTAGGTATGGCTACACCTTC. The J gene is TRBJ1-2, the V gene TRBV27, with TRBD1 identical over 11 bases. Trimming took 6 bases from V and 5 from J; bases not matched to a gene: 14. The CDR3 has 17 amino acids. Per germline, CDR1 MNHEY and CDR2 SMNVEV (reference sequence).

The chain is built from TRBV30 and TRBJ1-3; 9 bases fit TRBD1. Trimming at V came to 2 bases and at J to 4 bases, leaving 9 bases not matched to a gene. The V gene's germline CDR1 is GTSNPN and CDR2 SVGIG (reference sequence). This CDR3 has 16 amino acids. DNA for the CDR3: TGTGCCTGGAGTCCAACCGACAGGGGGTCCGGAAACACCATATATTTT. Its protein is CAWSPTDRGSGNTIYF.

The V gene is TRBV30, the J gene TRBJ2-1; 12 bases agree with TRBD2. CDR1 and CDR2 from the germline V gene are GTSNPN and SVGIG (reference sequence). This CDR3 region has 17 residues. Trimming cost V 2 bases and J 1 base; bases outside gene matches: 6. This CDR3 reads CAWSTLAGGRSYNEQFF. The CDR3 DNA reads TGTGCCTGGAGTACCCTAGCGGGAGGGCGATCCTACAATGAGCAGTTCTTC.

The chain combines TRBV10-1 with TRBJ2-7; D perhaps matches TRBD2 (5 bases). Germline lookup yields CDR1 WNHNN and CDR2 SYGVQD (reference sequence). Trimming shortened V by 7 bases and J by 2 bases, and 21 bases separated the two germline ends. This CDR3 has 16 residues. The CDR3 DNA reads TGCGCCAGCATCGCCCGGCCCACGAGCGGAGCCTACGAGCAGTACTTC. It yields the protein CASIARPTSGAYEQYF.